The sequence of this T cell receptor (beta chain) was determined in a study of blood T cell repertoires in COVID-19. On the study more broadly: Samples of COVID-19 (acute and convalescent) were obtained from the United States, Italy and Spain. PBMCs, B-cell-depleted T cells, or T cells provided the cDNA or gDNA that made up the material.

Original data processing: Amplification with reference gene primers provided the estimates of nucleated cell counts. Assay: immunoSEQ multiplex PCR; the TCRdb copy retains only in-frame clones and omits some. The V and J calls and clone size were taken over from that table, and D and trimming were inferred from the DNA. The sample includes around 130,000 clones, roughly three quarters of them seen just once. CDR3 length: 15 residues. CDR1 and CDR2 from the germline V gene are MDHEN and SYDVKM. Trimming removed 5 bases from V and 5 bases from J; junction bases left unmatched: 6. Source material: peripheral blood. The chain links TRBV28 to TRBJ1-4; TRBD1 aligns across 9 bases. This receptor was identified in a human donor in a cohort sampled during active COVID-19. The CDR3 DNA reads TGTGCCAGCAGTGCCCAGACAGGGGGAAATGAAAAACTGTTTTTT. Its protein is CASSAQTGGNEKLFF.